The 30 T cell receptor beta chains listed next were all sequenced from one sample in a study of cytomegalovirus exposure and HLA in healthy donors. Measured with immunoSEQ multiplex PCR; TCRdb has only the in-frame clones, and not every one. The sample lists around 230,000 clones, about 90% occurring once. Specimen: PBMCs. These receptor sequences come from a woman aged 30 to 39 in good health and CMV-seropositive.

The V call is TRBV19, the J call TRBJ1-5; D is uncertain. CDR3 length: 13 residues. Per germline, CDR1 LNHDA and CDR2 SQIVND (reference sequence). The ends were cut back, 3 bases at V and 4 bases at J, with 7 bases in the middle. This CDR3 reads CASSIVPNQPQHF. CDR3 coding DNA: TGTGCCAGTAGTATTGTTCCGAATCAGCCCCAGCATTTT.

The chain combines TRBV2 with TRBJ2-3, with D tentatively TRBD1 (6 bases). From germline, CDR1 is SNHLY and CDR2 FYNNEI. The ends were cut back, 6 bases at V and 0 bases at J, with 13 bases in the middle. The CDR3 runs to 15 residues. CDR3 loop: CASRSGQSSTDTQYF. CDR3 nucleotide sequence: TGTGCCAGCAGATCCGGACAGTCTAGCACAGATACGCAGTATTTT.

This chain joins TRBV2 and TRBJ2-7; 9 positions agree with TRBD1. Germline V gene data show CDR1 as SNHLY and CDR2 as FYNNEI. There are 15 residues in the CDR3. With 4 bases clipped from V and 7 bases from J, the junction kept 11 bases outside the gene matches. The CDR3 DNA reads TGTGCCAGCAGTGTAGTCGGGACAGGGTATGAAGAGCAGTACTTC. It yields the protein CASSVVGTGYEEQYF. Complete variable domain (other parts from reference TRBV2 and TRBJ2-7): EPEVTQTPSHQVTQMGQEVILRCVPISNHLYFYWYRQILGQKVEFLVSFYNNEISEKSEIFDDQFSVERPDGSNFTLKIRSTKLEDSAMYFCASSVVGTGYEEQYFGPGTRLTVT.

The V call is TRBV7-9, the J call TRBJ2-7, with D possibly being TRBD2 (5 bases). Germline values: CDR1 SEHNR, CDR2 FQNEAQ (reference sequence). The CDR3 spans 16 residues. V lost 5 bases to trimming and J lost 2 bases, with 19 bases between them. This CDR3 is CASSTTSGEPTYEQYF. Here the CDR3 DNA reads TGTGCCAGCAGCACTACCAGTGGGGAGCCGACCTACGAGCAGTACTTC.

The rearrangement uses TRBV11-2 and TRBJ1-4, with D uncertain. V was cut by 1 base and J by 3 bases, with 6 bases left in between. CDR3 length equals 14 residues. Germline CDR1 and CDR2: SGHAT and FQNNGV. The CDR3 reads CASSLASPNEKLFF. The CDR3 coding sequence is TGTGCCAGCAGCTTAGCTTCCCCTAATGAAAAACTGTTTTTT. The full variable domain, in which reference TRBV11-2 and TRBJ1-4 provide the parts outside the CDR3, is EAGVAQSPRYKIIEKRQSVAFWCNPISGHATLYWYQQILGQGPKLLIQFQNNGVVDDSQLPKDRFSAERLKGVDSTLKIQPAKLEDSAVYLCASSLASPNEKLFFGSGTQLSVL.

The CDR3, as DNA: TGTGCCAGCAGTTCCACGACAGGGGTCGACGAGCAGTACTTC. Encoded protein: CASSSTTGVDEQYF. The chain has TRBV6-6 and TRBJ2-7; TRBD1 matches 8 bases. The CDR3 contains 14 residues. The J segment lost 5 bases and the V segment lost 4 bases, leaving 7 bases of the junction unmatched. In germline, CDR1 is MNHNY, CDR2 SVGAGI (reference sequence).

The chain carries TRBV4-1 and TRBJ2-7, with 8 bases identical to TRBD1. Germline trimming cut 0 bases from V and 4 bases from J; bases unmatched to any gene: 8. Germline CDR1 reads MGHRA; CDR2 reads YSYEKL. The CDR3 totals 16 residues. This chain's CDR3 is CASSQESGQDGYEQYF. In DNA form, the CDR3 reads TGCGCCAGCAGCCAAGAATCGGGACAGGATGGATACGAGCAGTACTTC.

Comment on this clone: Relative to the germline gene, one junction end is altered; a read error may explain this. The V call is TRBV12-5, the J call TRBJ1-2; D gene uncertain. CDR1 LGHNT and CDR2 FRNRAP come from the germline V gene. The CDR3 is 9 residues long. CDR3 amino acids: CASGLGRDF. The CDR3 region has the DNA TGTGCTAGTGGTTTGGGACGGGACTTC.

The chain carries TRBV5-1 and TRBJ2-4; D is perhaps TRBD1 (5 bases). The ends were cut back, 0 bases at V and 2 bases at J, with 9 bases in the middle. This CDR3 spans 15 amino acids. Germline-derived CDR1 and CDR2 are SGHRS and YFSETQ. The CDR3 DNA reads as TGCGCCAGCAGCTTGGAGGGGTTCCCCAAAAACATTCAGTACTTC. It translates to CASSLEGFPKNIQYF. Combining the CDR3 with reference TRBV5-1 and TRBJ2-4 gives the whole variable domain KAGVTQTPRYLIKTRGQQVTLSCSPISGHRSVSWYQQTPGQGLQFLFEYFSETQRNKGNFPGRFSGRQFSNSRSEMNVSTLELGDSALYLCASSLEGFPKNIQYFGAGTRLSVL.

In DNA form, the CDR3 reads TGTGCCAGCAGTGAAGAAAGGGAGGGTTACAATGAGCAGTTCTTC. This translates into CASSEEREGYNEQFF. The chain employs TRBV6-1 and TRBJ2-1, with 7 bases that match TRBD2. The ends lost 1 base at V and 4 bases at J; junction bases unmatched: 4. The CDR3 has 15 residues. CDR1 MNHNS and CDR2 SASEGT come from the germline V gene.

This clone was detected once. The chain couples TRBV18 to TRBJ2-7; no clear D. CDR1 is KGHSH, CDR2 LQKENI, per germline. The CDR3 length is 14 residues. V was shortened by 1 base and J by 3 bases, with 10 bases between the two germline ends. The CDR3 DNA follows: TGTGCCAGCTCACCACGCGACCAGGACTACGAGCAGTACTTC. Encoded protein: CASSPRDQDYEQYF.

V usage is TRBV6-5 and J usage is TRBJ2-7; 7 bases are a match to TRBD1. Germline lookup yields CDR1 MNHEY and CDR2 SVGAGI. With 2 bases clipped from V and 4 bases from J, the junction kept 8 bases outside the gene matches. The CDR3 spans 15 residues. DNA for the CDR3: TGTGCCAGCAGTTACGTAGGGGGCAGCTCGTACGAGCAGTACTTC. Protein: CASSYVGGSSYEQYF.

This chain joins TRBV6-5 and TRBJ2-1; D not certain. Germline assignment: CDR1 MNHEY and CDR2 SVGAGI. This CDR3 region has 12 residues. V gave up 4 bases and J gave up 3 bases, with 4 bases separating them. In DNA, the CDR3 is TGTGCCAGCAGTTCCCGCTACAATGAGCAGTTCTTC. Translating it yields CASSSRYNEQFF.

The sample holds one count of this clone. The CDR3: CASSPAGGYEQYF. CDR3 nucleotides: TGTGCCAGTAGTCCAGCGGGGGGATACGAGCAGTACTTC. The V call is TRBV19, the J call TRBJ2-7; 9 positions agree with TRBD2. The J segment lost 4 bases and the V segment lost 5 bases, leaving 3 bases of the junction unmatched. The germline CDR1 and CDR2 sequences are LNHDA and SQIVND (reference sequence). This CDR3 has 13 residues.

The chain links TRBV7-9 to TRBJ1-4; 8 bases match TRBD1. V gave up 10 bases and J gave up 4 bases; unmatched junction bases: 11. The CDR3 covers 15 residues. Germline V gene lookup returns CDR1 SEHNR and CDR2 FQNEAQ (reference sequence). The CDR3 loop reads CATIDRGEGNEKLFF. The DNA for the CDR3 is TGTGCCACCATAGACAGGGGAGAGGGTAATGAAAAACTGTTTTTT.

Of note for this clone: A junction end diverges from the germline sequence, so it may reflect a read error. This chain's CDR3 is CASSLGTGLFF. CDR3 nucleotides: TGTGCCAGCAGCTTAGGGACGGGACTATTCTTC. V gene TRBV13 combines with J gene TRBJ2-7; the match to TRBD2 covers 7 bases. Germline CDR1 reads PRHDT; CDR2 reads FYEKMQ (reference sequence). This CDR3 contains 11 residues.

The chain links TRBV7-6 to TRBJ2-7; the D gene is possibly TRBD1 (6 bases). Germline loops: CDR1 SGHVS, CDR2 FNYEAQ. This CDR3 is built from 14 residues. V dropped 5 bases and J dropped 2 bases, with 13 bases sitting between them. As DNA, the CDR3 is TGTGCCAGCAGCCGATCTACAGGGACCTACGAGCAGTACTTC. Translated: CASSRSTGTYEQYF.

This chain connects TRBV21-1 to TRBJ2-7; the listed D gene, TRBD2, was not tested against the DNA. TRBV21-1 is a documented pseudogene. The CDR3 has 15 amino acids. The CDR3 protein is CASSKGLAGGNEQYF. CDR3 DNA sequence: TGTGCCAGCAGCAAAGGGCTAGCGGGAGGGAACGAGCAGTACTTC.

The chain has TRBV29-1 and TRBJ1-2, with TRBD1 matching 9 bases. The CDR3 has 13 amino acids. J gave up 4 bases and V 5 bases, and 5 bases lay outside the gene matches. Germline V CDR1 and CDR2: SQVTM, ANQGSEA. CDR3 bases: TGCAGCGTTCAACAGGGGGCAGGCTATGGCTACACCTTC. It specifies CSVQQGAGYGYTF.

In DNA form, the CDR3 reads TGTGCCAGCAGCCAAGATCGGGGAAGCAATGAGCAGTTCTTC. Translation gives CASSQDRGSNEQFF. This chain uses TRBV4-2 with TRBJ2-1, with D possibly being TRBD2 (5 bases). V was shortened by 0 bases and J by 6 bases, with 9 bases between the two germline ends. Germline CDR1 and CDR2: LGHNA and YNFKEQ. The CDR3 has 14 residues.

The rearrangement joins TRBV28 to TRBJ2-7; the match to TRBD2 covers 10 bases. The CDR3 sequence is 14 residues long. Germline V gene sequence: CDR1 MDHEN, CDR2 SYDVKM. Trimming removed 7 bases from V and 3 bases from J; junction bases left unmatched: 6. The CDR3 loop reads CASTGSSGGYEQYF. Written as DNA, the CDR3 is TGTGCCAGCACTGGGTCTAGCGGGGGCTACGAGCAGTACTTC.

The chain links TRBV18 to TRBJ1-2; 7 nucleotides align to TRBD1. The ends lost 4 bases at V and 2 bases at J; junction bases unmatched: 7. The CDR3 contains 15 residues. Per the germline V gene, CDR1 is KGHSH and CDR2 is LQKENI. In DNA, the CDR3 is TGTGCCAGCTCACTAGCCGGGACAGAGAACTATGGCTACACCTTC. Its translation is CASSLAGTENYGYTF.

In its sample, this clone was seen once. The rearrangement uses TRBV10-3 and TRBJ1-1; 7 bases align to TRBD1. The CDR3 is made up of 15 amino acids. The germline V gene has CDR1 ENHRY and CDR2 SYGVKD. V lost 3 bases, J lost 7 bases, and 11 bases stayed unmatched. The CDR3 DNA reads as TGTGCCATCAGTGAAGTGCTCAGGGGGAGTGGTGAAGCTTTCTTT. This encodes CAISEVLRGSGEAFF.

The rearrangement joins TRBV28 to TRBJ1-1, with 7 bases lining up with TRBD1. J was trimmed by 2 bases and V by 6 bases; bases with no gene match: 6. Per germline, CDR1 MDHEN and CDR2 SYDVKM. The CDR3 has 14 residues. This CDR3 reads CASRIGTANTEAFF. CDR3 coding DNA: TGTGCCAGCAGAATCGGGACAGCTAACACTGAAGCTTTCTTT.

This chain joins TRBV7-6 and TRBJ2-3, with a tentative D call TRBD1 (6 bases). The V end was cut by 6 bases, the J end by 2 bases, with 18 bases between. The CDR3 is 16 amino acids. Germline V gene lookup returns CDR1 SGHVS and CDR2 FNYEAQ. CDR3 amino acids: CASSGGNWGHTDTQYF. As DNA, the CDR3 is TGTGCCAGCAGTGGGGGAAATTGGGGGCACACAGATACGCAGTATTTT.

This chain joins TRBV5-1 and TRBJ2-7; 9 bases agree with TRBD2. The J segment lost 5 bases and the V segment lost 4 bases, leaving 10 bases of the junction unmatched. The CDR3 totals 15 residues. Per the germline V gene, CDR1 is SGHRS and CDR2 is YFSETQ. The CDR3 DNA follows: TGCGCCAGCAGCCAAGAAGCGGGGGGTGTAGACGAGCAGTACTTC. Encoded protein: CASSQEAGGVDEQYF.

This clone occurred once. The gene calls are TRBV5-4 and TRBJ2-2; TRBD1 agrees at 8 bases. Looked up from germline, CDR1 is SGHNT and CDR2 is YYREEE (reference sequence). Germline trimming cut 4 bases from V and 3 bases from J; bases unmatched to any gene: 8. The CDR3 totals 16 residues. The CDR3 nucleotides are TGTGCCAGCAGCCGACCCCAGGGGGCGGACACCGGGGAGCTGTTTTTT. It yields the protein CASSRPQGADTGELFF.

This sequence joins TRBV30 and TRBJ2-1; D gene unclear. The CDR3 extends over 14 amino acids. Deletions cut 2 bases from V and 0 bases from J, with 8 bases between. Germline assignment: CDR1 GTSNPN and CDR2 SVGIG (reference sequence). The CDR3 here is CAWSNPSSYNEQFF. The CDR3 nucleotides read TGTGCCTGGAGTAACCCTAGCTCCTACAATGAGCAGTTCTTC.

The J gene is TRBJ2-2, the V gene TRBV10-2; D remains unclear. Trimming took off 7 bases at V and 5 bases at J, with 8 bases between the two ends. CDR3 size: 12 residues. Germline loops: CDR1 WSHSY, CDR2 SAAADI. The CDR3 sequence: CASKDGTGELFF. CDR3 nucleotide sequence: TGCGCCAGCAAAGACGGGACCGGGGAGCTGTTTTTT.

The chain links TRBV7-9 to TRBJ2-1; 14 nucleotides agree with TRBD2. CDR1 and CDR2 (germline): SEHNR, FQNEAQ (reference sequence). V lost 5 bases, J lost 6 bases, and 6 bases stayed unmatched. The CDR3 sequence is 16 residues long. CDR3 protein: CASSPGGTSGSNEQFF. CDR3 bases: TGTGCCAGCAGCCCTGGCGGGACTAGCGGGAGCAATGAGCAGTTCTTC.